This T cell receptor beta chain was recorded in a study of blood T cells in healthy people across ages. The study recruited healthy Caucasian donors from Russia who were aged roughly 6 to 100. PCR was performed a second time for about 6 to 12 cycles using a sample-barcoded 5' primer and a J-beta primer mix. Each cDNA molecule was tagged by a template-switch adaptor with 12 random nucleotides. Each CDR3 protein is one row after TCRdb ran MiXCR on the 5' RACE reads. Of about 970,000 distinct CDR3 sequences listed, just over 50% are singletons. Worth noting for this clonotype: As yet, its antigen is unknown.

Overall study results and limits: The long-lived group displayed more naive CD4+ cells, plus higher diversity, than the aged donors did.

The CDR3 contains 17 residues. Germline CDR1 is SNHLY and CDR2 is FYNNEI. Between the trimmed V and J ends, which lost 2 bases and 1 base, there was a span of 17 bases. The origin of this receptor is a woman aged 60-75 years in good health. The J gene is TRBJ2-5, the V gene TRBV2, with D tentatively TRBD1 (6 bases). Sequencing was done on a sample of blood. The CDR3 loop is CASSENPKQGPQETQYF. CDR3 DNA: TGTGCCAGCAGTGAAAACCCCAAACAGGGCCCCCAAGAGACCCAGTACTTC.